The 11 T cell receptor beta chains given below trace back to one sample, sequenced in a study of cytomegalovirus exposure and HLA in healthy donors. The PCR employed 60 Vbeta primers together with 13 Jbeta primers. Measured with immunoSEQ multiplex PCR; TCRdb has only the in-frame clones, and not every one. The data contain 100,000 or so clones, around 80% of them singletons. Sequenced: PBMCs. These receptors were taken from a man aged 35 to 55 in good health and CMV-seropositive.

This chain joins TRBV7-2 and TRBJ2-7, with 7 bases matching TRBD1. CDR1 and CDR2 from the germline V gene are SGHTA and FQGNSA. The length of the CDR3 is 13 residues. The junction had 5 bases not matched to a gene; V was cut back by 5 bases and J by 4 bases. The CDR3 DNA reads TGTGCCAGCAGCGTCGACAGGGAGTACGAGCAGTACTTC. Translated: CASSVDREYEQYF. Complete variable domain (other parts from reference TRBV7-2 and TRBJ2-7): GAGVSQSPSNKVTEKGKDVELRCDPISGHTALYWYRQSLGQGLEFLIYFQGNSAPDKSGLPSDRFSAERTGGSVSTLTIQRTQQEDSAVYLCASSVDREYEQYFGPGTRLTVT.

The gene calls are TRBV6-6 and TRBJ1-6; TRBD1 might be the D (6 bases). Trimming took 2 bases from V and 7 from J, leaving 12 bases between them. The CDR3 has 15 amino acids. Germline-derived CDR1 and CDR2 are MNHNY and SVGAGI (reference sequence). The CDR3 DNA reads as TGTGCCAGCAGTTACAGGCCAGGGGCCAATTCACCCCTCCACTTT. Protein product: CASSYRPGANSPLHF.

The chain has TRBV5-6 and TRBJ1-6, with a weak D call TRBD1 (5 bases). This CDR3 has 15 amino acids. Trimming shortened V by 2 bases and J by 2 bases, and 8 bases separated the two germline ends. Germline CDR1 reads SGHDT; CDR2 reads YYEEEE. CDR3 nucleotide sequence: TGTGCCAGCAGCTTCGGGGGGACCTATAATTCACCCCTCCACTTT. It codes for CASSFGGTYNSPLHF.

The gene calls are TRBV11-2 and TRBJ1-4, with 7 bases matching TRBD1. The junction had 5 bases not matched to a gene; V was cut back by 3 bases and J by 4 bases. The CDR3 sequence is 15 residues long. Germline-derived CDR1 and CDR2 are SGHAT and FQNNGV. The CDR3: CASSFLTGNNEKLFF. The CDR3 coding sequence is TGTGCCAGCAGCTTCTTGACAGGGAATAATGAAAAACTGTTTTTT.

CDR3 amino acids: CASSVTSGRAHEQFF. CDR3 in DNA: TGTGCCAGCAGCGTGACTAGCGGGAGGGCACATGAGCAGTTCTTC. The chain joins TRBV11-2 to TRBJ2-1, with TRBD2 identical over 14 bases. Germline V CDR1 and CDR2: SGHAT, FQNNGV. V lost 5 bases, J lost 8 bases, and 5 bases stayed unmatched. The CDR3 has 15 residues.

This chain connects TRBV7-9 to TRBJ1-3; D is perhaps TRBD1 (6 bases). Germline-derived CDR1 and CDR2 are SEHNR and FQNEAQ (reference sequence). The CDR3 loop spans 14 amino acids. Trimming pared 7 bases from V and 0 bases from J, leaving 10 bases between. The CDR3 loop is CASNDRSSGNTIYF. CDR3 in DNA: TGTGCCAGCAACGACAGGTCCTCTGGAAACACCATATATTTT.

This clone has a single count. The chain has TRBV6-1 and TRBJ1-4; 8 nucleotides agree with TRBD1. The CDR3 runs 14 residues. The V gene end was trimmed by 3 bases and the J gene end by 7 bases; junction bases not matched to a gene: 4. The germline CDR1 and CDR2 sequences are MNHNS and SASEGT. CDR3 nucleotides: TGTGCCAGCAGTGATCCGGACAGGGTTGAAAAACTGTTTTTT. This encodes CASSDPDRVEKLFF.

This clone was found a few times. The chain couples TRBV2 to TRBJ2-7, with D perhaps TRBD1 (5 bases). CDR1 is SNHLY, CDR2 FYNNEI, per germline. This CDR3 region has 15 residues. Trimming removed 2 bases at V and 4 bases at J, with 15 bases between. The CDR3, as DNA: TGTGCCAGCAGTGAACGGGCAGGGCTAGGGTACGAGCAGTACTTC. Protein sequence: CASSERAGLGYEQYF.

This clone was counted only a few times. The rearrangement joins TRBV6-1 to TRBJ1-5; 9 nucleotides match TRBD1. The V segment lost 4 bases and the J segment 5 bases; nucleotides outside the gene matches: 6. Looked up from germline, CDR1 is MNHNS and CDR2 is SASEGT. CDR3 length: 15 amino acids. The CDR3 here is CASSAQTGGHQPQHF. The CDR3 region has the DNA TGTGCCAGCAGTGCCCAGACAGGGGGTCATCAGCCCCAGCATTTT.

V is TRBV9 and J is TRBJ2-1; 9 positions agree with TRBD2. CDR1 is SGDLS and CDR2 is YYNGEE in the germline V gene. Losses at the gene ends were 4 bases for V and 7 bases for J; bases not matched to a gene: 12. This CDR3 contains 16 residues. CDR3 region: CASSPEPAGGRNEQFF. CDR3 nucleotides: TGTGCCAGCAGCCCCGAGCCGGCGGGGGGGAGGAATGAGCAGTTCTTC.

V and J are TRBV9 and TRBJ2-7; TRBD2 aligns across 8 bases. V lost 2 bases and J lost 0; bases outside the gene matches: 1. CDR3 length equals 14 residues. Germline CDR1 reads SGDLS; CDR2 reads YYNGEE. The DNA for the CDR3 is TGTGCCAGCAGCGTTAGCGGGATCTCCTACGAGCAGTACTTC. This codes for CASSVSGISYEQYF.